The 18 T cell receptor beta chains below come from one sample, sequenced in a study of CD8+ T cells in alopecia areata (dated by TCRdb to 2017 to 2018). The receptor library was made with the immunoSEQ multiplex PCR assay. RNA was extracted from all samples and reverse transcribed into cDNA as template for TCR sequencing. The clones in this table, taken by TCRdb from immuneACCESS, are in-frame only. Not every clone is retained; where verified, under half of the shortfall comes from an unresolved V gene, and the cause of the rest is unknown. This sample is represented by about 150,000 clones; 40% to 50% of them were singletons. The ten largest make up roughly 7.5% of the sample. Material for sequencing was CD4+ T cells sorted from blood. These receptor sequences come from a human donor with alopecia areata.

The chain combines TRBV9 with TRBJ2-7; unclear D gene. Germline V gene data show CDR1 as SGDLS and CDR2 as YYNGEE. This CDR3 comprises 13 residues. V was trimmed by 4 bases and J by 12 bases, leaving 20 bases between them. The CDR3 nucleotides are TGTGCCAGCAGCCGAACACCGACCCCGTTTTGGTACTTC. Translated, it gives CASSRTPTPFWYF.

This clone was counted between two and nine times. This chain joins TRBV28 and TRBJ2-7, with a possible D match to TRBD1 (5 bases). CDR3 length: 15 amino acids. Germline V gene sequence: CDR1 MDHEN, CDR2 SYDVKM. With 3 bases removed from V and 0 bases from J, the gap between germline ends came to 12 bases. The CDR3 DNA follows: TGTGCCAGCAGTTTCCCCATGGACAACTCCTACGAGCAGTACTTC. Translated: CASSFPMDNSYEQYF.

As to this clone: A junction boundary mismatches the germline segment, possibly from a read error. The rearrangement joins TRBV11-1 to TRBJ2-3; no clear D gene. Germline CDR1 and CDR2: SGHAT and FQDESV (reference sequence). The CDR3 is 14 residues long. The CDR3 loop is CASRLDSGVDTQYF. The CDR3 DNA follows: TGTGCCAGCCGCTTAGACTCTGGTGTGGATACGCAGTATTTT. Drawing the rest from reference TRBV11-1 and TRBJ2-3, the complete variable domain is EAEVAQSPRYKITEKSQAVAFWCDPISGHATLYWYRQILGQGPELLVQFQDESVVDDSQLPKDRFSAERLKGVDSTLKIQPAELGDSAMYLCASRLDSGVDTQYFGPGTRLTVL.

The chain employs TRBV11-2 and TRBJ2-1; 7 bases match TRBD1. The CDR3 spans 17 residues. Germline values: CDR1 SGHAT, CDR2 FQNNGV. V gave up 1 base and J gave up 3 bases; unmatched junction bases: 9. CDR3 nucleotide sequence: TGTGCCAGCAGCTTAGCACTTTCGGGACAGTACTACAATGAGCAGTTCTTC. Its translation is CASSLALSGQYYNEQFF.

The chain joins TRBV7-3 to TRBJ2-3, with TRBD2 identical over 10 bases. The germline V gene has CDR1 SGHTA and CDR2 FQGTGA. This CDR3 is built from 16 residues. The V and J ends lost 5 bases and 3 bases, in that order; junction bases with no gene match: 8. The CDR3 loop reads CASSPIAGGGTDTQYF. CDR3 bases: TGTGCCAGCAGCCCAATAGCGGGAGGAGGGACAGATACGCAGTATTTT. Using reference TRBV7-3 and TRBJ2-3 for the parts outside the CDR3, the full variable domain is GAGVSQTPSNKVTEKGKYVELRCDPISGHTALYWYRQSLGQGPEFLIYFQGTGAADDSGLPNDRFFAVRPEGSVSTLKIQRTERGDSAVYLCASSPIAGGGTDTQYFGPGTRLTVL.

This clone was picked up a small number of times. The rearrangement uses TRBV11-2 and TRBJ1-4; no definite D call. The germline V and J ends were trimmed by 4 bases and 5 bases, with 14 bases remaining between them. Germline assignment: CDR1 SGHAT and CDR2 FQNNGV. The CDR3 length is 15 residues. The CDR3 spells CASSSRYRDNEKLFF. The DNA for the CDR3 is TGTGCCAGCAGCTCCCGTTATCGTGACAATGAAAAACTGTTTTTT.

In DNA, the CDR3 is TGTGCCAGCCTCGGGGCGGGACCGACCTACGAGCAGTACTTC. This translates into CASLGAGPTYEQYF. The V call is TRBV18, the J call TRBJ2-7; maybe TRBD2 (6 bases). Germline V gene lookup returns CDR1 KGHSH and CDR2 LQKENI. There are 14 residues in the CDR3. Trimming removed 8 bases at V and 2 bases at J, with 16 bases between.

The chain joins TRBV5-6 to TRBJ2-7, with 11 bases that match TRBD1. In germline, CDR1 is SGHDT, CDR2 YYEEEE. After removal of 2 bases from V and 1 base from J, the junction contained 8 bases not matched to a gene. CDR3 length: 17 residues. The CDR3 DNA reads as TGTGCCAGCAGCTTAGGACAGGGGGCTTCGGGTTCCTACGAGCAGTACTTC. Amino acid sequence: CASSLGQGASGSYEQYF.

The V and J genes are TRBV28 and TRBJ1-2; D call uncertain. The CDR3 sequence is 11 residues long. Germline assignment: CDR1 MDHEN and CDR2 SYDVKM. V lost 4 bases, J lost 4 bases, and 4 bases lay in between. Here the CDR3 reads CASSSAYGYTF. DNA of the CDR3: TGTGCCAGCAGTTCGGCCTATGGCTACACCTTC.

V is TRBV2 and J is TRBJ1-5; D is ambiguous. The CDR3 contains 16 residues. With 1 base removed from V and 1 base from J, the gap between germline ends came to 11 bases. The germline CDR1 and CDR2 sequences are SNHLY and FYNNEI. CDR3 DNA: TGTGCCAGCAGTGAAGGGGCACGTGAGAGCAATCAGCCCCAGCATTTT. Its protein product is CASSEGARESNQPQHF.

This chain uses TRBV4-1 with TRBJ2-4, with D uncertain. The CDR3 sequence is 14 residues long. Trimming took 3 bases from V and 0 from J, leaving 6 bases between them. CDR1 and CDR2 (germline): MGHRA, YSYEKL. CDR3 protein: CASSQPLAKNIQYF. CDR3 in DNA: TGCGCCAGCAGCCAGCCACTAGCCAAAAACATTCAGTACTTC.

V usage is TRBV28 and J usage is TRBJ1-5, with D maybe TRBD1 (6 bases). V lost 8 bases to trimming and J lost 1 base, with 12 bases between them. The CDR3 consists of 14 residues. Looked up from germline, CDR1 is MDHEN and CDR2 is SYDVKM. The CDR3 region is CASHRGGSNQPQHF. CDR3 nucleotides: TGTGCCAGCCATAGGGGGGGGAGCAATCAGCCCCAGCATTTT.

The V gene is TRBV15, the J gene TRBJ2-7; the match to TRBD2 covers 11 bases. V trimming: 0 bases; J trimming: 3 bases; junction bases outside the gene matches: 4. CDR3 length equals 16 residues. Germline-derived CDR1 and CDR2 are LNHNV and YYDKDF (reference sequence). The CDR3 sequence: CATSRDPLAGDYEQYF. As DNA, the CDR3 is TGTGCCACCAGCAGAGATCCACTAGCGGGAGACTACGAGCAGTACTTC.

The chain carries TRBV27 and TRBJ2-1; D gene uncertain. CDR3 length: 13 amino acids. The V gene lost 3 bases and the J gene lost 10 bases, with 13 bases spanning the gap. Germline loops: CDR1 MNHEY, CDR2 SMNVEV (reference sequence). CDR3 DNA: TGTGCCAGCAGTTTGCGGTCTTGGAGCGAGCAGTTCTTC. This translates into CASSLRSWSEQFF.

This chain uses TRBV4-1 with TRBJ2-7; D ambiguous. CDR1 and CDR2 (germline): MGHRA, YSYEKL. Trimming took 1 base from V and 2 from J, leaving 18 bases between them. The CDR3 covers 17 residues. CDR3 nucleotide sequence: TGCGCCAGCAGCCAAGCATTCTTTGGTGCTCAAACCTACGAGCAGTACTTC. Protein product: CASSQAFFGAQTYEQYF.

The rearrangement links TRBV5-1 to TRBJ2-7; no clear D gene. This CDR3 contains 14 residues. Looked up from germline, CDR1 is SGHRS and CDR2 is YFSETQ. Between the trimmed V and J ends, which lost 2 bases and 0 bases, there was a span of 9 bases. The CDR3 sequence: CASSFLANSYEQYF. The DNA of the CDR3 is TGCGCCAGCAGCTTTTTGGCGAACTCCTACGAGCAGTACTTC.

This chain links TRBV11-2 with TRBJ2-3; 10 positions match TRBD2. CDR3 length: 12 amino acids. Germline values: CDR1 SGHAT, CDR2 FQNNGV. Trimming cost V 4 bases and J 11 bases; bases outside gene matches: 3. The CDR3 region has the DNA TGTGCCAGCAGCTCTAGCGGGAGCATGCAGTATTTT. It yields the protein CASSSSGSMQYF.

CDR3 loop: CASSVVAGAQETQYF. The CDR3 region has the DNA TGTGCCAGCAGTGTGGTAGCGGGAGCCCAAGAGACCCAGTACTTC. The chain joins TRBV25-1 to TRBJ2-5, with 9 bases lining up with TRBD2. The J segment lost 1 base and the V segment lost 4 bases, leaving 4 bases of the junction unmatched. The CDR3 contains 15 residues. Germline loops: CDR1 MGHDK, CDR2 SYGVNS.